These T cell receptor beta chains were read from a single sample in a study of breast tumors, draining lymph nodes, adjacent tissues. TCRdb itself ran the multiplex PCR reads through MiXCR, one entry per CDR3 protein. The sample lists about 31,000 distinct CDR3 sequences, about 60% occurring once. Sequencing input: breast tumor tissue. Every receptor here comes from a female donor with breast cancer. Some clones in this sample may be carry-over from other donors' samples. CDR3s include the opening cysteine and the closing phenylalanine or tryptophan. The D gene is left open where the match is weak. A clone size is listed for some rows: how often the clone was seen (once, few, many), or a class if it is expanded.

clone_size: .
v_call: TRBV12-3/TRBV12-4
j_call: TRBJ1-5
d_call: TRBD1
cdr3_nt: TGTGCCAGCAGTTGGGGACAGGGCTATAGCAATCAGCCCCAGCATTTT
cdr3_aa: CASSWGQGYSNQPQHF

clone_size: .
v_call: TRBV20-1
j_call: TRBJ2-3
d_call: TRBD1
cdr3_nt: TGCAGTGCTCCGGACAGGGGCACAGATACGCAGTATTTT
cdr3_aa: CSAPDRGTDTQYF

clone_size: many
v_call: TRBV3-1
j_call: TRBJ2-7
d_call: TRBD1
cdr3_nt: TGTGCCAGCAGCCAAGCCGGGACAGGGGGCGCCTACGAGCAGTACTTC
cdr3_aa: CASSQAGTGGAYEQYF

clone_size: many
v_call: TRBV28
j_call: TRBJ2-3
d_call: .
cdr3_nt: TGTGCCACCTTAGCGGAATGGGATGGGATGGGAGATACGCAGTATTTT
cdr3_aa: CATLAEWDGMGDTQYF

clone_size: .
v_call: TRBV7-9
j_call: TRBJ1-6
d_call: .
cdr3_nt: TGTGCCAGCAGCTTAATGGCGGAATCACCCCTCCACTTT
cdr3_aa: CASSLMAESPLHF

clone_size: .
v_call: TRBV12-3/TRBV12-4
j_call: TRBJ2-3
d_call: TRBD1
cdr3_nt: TGTGCCAGCAGTCCGCGACAGGGGGCGAGAGCAGATACGCAGTATTTT
cdr3_aa: CASSPRQGARADTQYF

clone_size: .
v_call: TRBV7-9
j_call: TRBJ1-2
d_call: TRBD1
cdr3_nt: TGTGCCAGCAGCCCGGGACAGGAGAACTATGGCTACACCTTC
cdr3_aa: CASSPGQENYGYTF

clone_size: .
v_call: TRBV2
j_call: TRBJ2-1
d_call: .
cdr3_nt: TGTGCCAGCCCGAGACCGGAAACCTCCTACAATGAGCAGTTCTTC
cdr3_aa: CASPRPETSYNEQFF

clone_size: .
v_call: TRBV20-1
j_call: TRBJ2-3
d_call: .
cdr3_nt: TGCAGTGCTAGTCAGGGGGGCACCTTCACAGATACGCAGTATTTT
cdr3_aa: CSASQGGTFTDTQYF

clone_size: medium-sized
v_call: TRBV20-1
j_call: TRBJ2-1
d_call: .
cdr3_nt: TGCAGTGCTAGGTATTCTATTGGCGCCTCCTACAATGAGCAGTTCTTC
cdr3_aa: CSARYSIGASYNEQFF

clone_size: .
v_call: TRBV15
j_call: TRBJ2-3
d_call: TRBD2
cdr3_nt: TGTGCCACCAGCGCTACCGTAAACCCGACTAGCGGGGGGACAGATACGCAGTATTTT
cdr3_aa: CATSATVNPTSGGTDTQYF

clone_size: .
v_call: TRBV20-1
j_call: TRBJ2-7
d_call: .
cdr3_nt: TGCAGTGCTAGGGGGTACGACTACTACGAGCAGTACTTC
cdr3_aa: CSARGYDYYEQYF

clone_size: few
v_call: TRBV5-1
j_call: TRBJ2-1
d_call: .
cdr3_nt: TGCGCCAGCAGCGGGGGGCGGAATGAGCAGTTCTTC
cdr3_aa: CASSGGRNEQFF

clone_size: many
v_call: TRBV3-1
j_call: TRBJ2-3
d_call: TRBD1
cdr3_nt: TGTGCCAGCAGCCAAGAAGGGACAGGGTACACAGATACGCAGTATTTT
cdr3_aa: CASSQEGTGYTDTQYF

clone_size: .
v_call: TRBV29-1
j_call: TRBJ2-3
d_call: TRBD2
cdr3_nt: TGCAGCGTTCGATTAGGCGGGGGGGCAGGCGATACGCAGTATTTT
cdr3_aa: CSVRLGGGAGDTQYF

clone_size: many
v_call: TRBV20-1
j_call: TRBJ1-2
d_call: .
cdr3_nt: TGCAGTGCTAGCCTGGGGCCCCTCACTAACTATGGCTACACCTTC
cdr3_aa: CSASLGPLTNYGYTF

clone_size: few
v_call: TRBV5-4
j_call: TRBJ2-7
d_call: TRBD1
cdr3_nt: TGTGCCAGCAGAACGGGACAGGGTAGCTACGAGCAGTACTTC
cdr3_aa: CASRTGQGSYEQYF

clone_size: .
v_call: TRBV7-3
j_call: TRBJ2-3
d_call: TRBD2
cdr3_nt: TGTGCCAGCAGCTTAGGTGGGACTAGCACGCAGTATTTT
cdr3_aa: CASSLGGTSTQYF

clone_size: many
v_call: TRBV6-1
j_call: TRBJ1-6
d_call: TRBD1
cdr3_nt: TGTGCCAGCAGTTGGGGACAGGGGGCGCGGGGAAATAATTCACCCCTCCACTTT
cdr3_aa: CASSWGQGARGNNSPLHF

clone_size: many
v_call: TRBV7-2
j_call: TRBJ2-1
d_call: TRBD2
cdr3_nt: TGTGCCAGCAGCGCCAGGACTAGCGGGGGGTTCTCCTACAATGAGCAGTTCTTC
cdr3_aa: CASSARTSGGFSYNEQFF

clone_size: .
v_call: TRBV2
j_call: TRBJ1-3
d_call: .
cdr3_nt: TGTGCCAGCAGTCGACAGGACCTCTCTGGAAACACCATATATTTT
cdr3_aa: CASSRQDLSGNTIYF

clone_size: .
v_call: TRBV7-2
j_call: TRBJ1-5
d_call: .
cdr3_nt: TGTGCCAGCAGCTCGGGGGCCCTGAGCAATCAGCCCCAGCATTTT
cdr3_aa: CASSSGALSNQPQHF

clone_size: many
v_call: TRBV19
j_call: TRBJ1-5
d_call: .
cdr3_nt: TGTGCCAGTAGTACACCGGGATCCCGGAGGGGTCAGCCCCAGCATTTT
cdr3_aa: CASSTPGSRRGQPQHF

clone_size: .
v_call: TRBV30
j_call: TRBJ1-6
d_call: .
cdr3_nt: TGTGCCTGGACAGGAAAGAGCTCCTATAATTCACCCCTCCACTTT
cdr3_aa: CAWTGKSSYNSPLHF

clone_size: .
v_call: TRBV4-3
j_call: TRBJ2-1
d_call: .
cdr3_nt: TGCGCCAGCCCCGGGACACCGAGCTCCTACAATGAGCAGTTCTTC
cdr3_aa: CASPGTPSSYNEQFF

clone_size: .
v_call: TRBV5-4
j_call: TRBJ1-6
d_call: TRBD1
cdr3_nt: TGTGCCAGCAGCTGGGACAGGAACAATTCACCCCTCCACTTT
cdr3_aa: CASSWDRNNSPLHF

clone_size: .
v_call: TRBV12-3/TRBV12-4
j_call: TRBJ2-1
d_call: .
cdr3_nt: TGTGCCAGCAGCCGACTCCTCGAGCAGTTCTTC
cdr3_aa: CASSRLLEQFF

clone_size: once
v_call: TRBV29-1
j_call: TRBJ1-1
d_call: TRBD1
cdr3_nt: TGCAGCACCTCTACGACAGGGCACACTGAAGCTTTCTTT
cdr3_aa: CSTSTTGHTEAFF

clone_size: .
v_call: TRBV5-1
j_call: TRBJ2-3
d_call: .
cdr3_nt: TGCGCCAGCAGCACCCAGGTTTGGAGCACAGATACGCAGTATTTT
cdr3_aa: CASSTQVWSTDTQYF

clone_size: .
v_call: TRBV20-1
j_call: TRBJ1-5
d_call: TRBD1
cdr3_nt: TGCAGTGCTTATCCAGGGGGAAATCAGCCCCAGCATTTT
cdr3_aa: CSAYPGGNQPQHF

clone_size: many
v_call: TRBV7-7
j_call: TRBJ2-2
d_call: .
cdr3_nt: TGTGCTAGCAGCTTAGAATCTGGTATCACCGGGGAGCTGTTTTTT
cdr3_aa: CASSLESGITGELFF

clone_size: .
v_call: TRBV19
j_call: TRBJ1-5
d_call: .
cdr3_nt: TGTGCCAGTAGTATCCCCAGGCATAGCAATCAGCCCCAGCATTTT
cdr3_aa: CASSIPRHSNQPQHF

clone_size: few
v_call: TRBV20-1
j_call: TRBJ2-1
d_call: TRBD1
cdr3_nt: TGCAGTGCTTGGACAGGGAGGAATGAGCAGTTCTTC
cdr3_aa: CSAWTGRNEQFF

clone_size: .
v_call: TRBV7-6
j_call: TRBJ2-7
d_call: TRBD1
cdr3_nt: TGTGCCAGCAGCCGGACAGGGGTCTCCTACGAGCAGTACTTC
cdr3_aa: CASSRTGVSYEQYF

clone_size: .
v_call: TRBV15
j_call: TRBJ2-6
d_call: .
cdr3_nt: TGTGCCACCAGCAGAGGTCAGGACCCTGGGGCCAACGTCCTGACTTTC
cdr3_aa: CATSRGQDPGANVLTF

clone_size: .
v_call: TRBV20-1
j_call: TRBJ2-3
d_call: .
cdr3_nt: TGCAGTGCTAGAGATATGACGACGAGCACAGATACGCAGTATTTT
cdr3_aa: CSARDMTTSTDTQYF

clone_size: many
v_call: TRBV10-3
j_call: TRBJ1-3
d_call: TRBD1
cdr3_nt: TGTGCCATCAGTGAGTCAGGACAGGACTCTGGAAACACCATATATTTT
cdr3_aa: CAISESGQDSGNTIYF

clone_size: .
v_call: TRBV2
j_call: TRBJ2-7
d_call: .
cdr3_nt: TGTGCCAGCAGTCCAAGTTACAGCGAGCAGTACTTC
cdr3_aa: CASSPSYSEQYF

clone_size: many
v_call: TRBV19
j_call: TRBJ1-5
d_call: .
cdr3_nt: TGTGCCAGTAATATGGGACCGACCTTGAGGGAGCCCCAGCATTTT
cdr3_aa: CASNMGPTLREPQHF

clone_size: .
v_call: TRBV5-5
j_call: TRBJ1-2
d_call: .
cdr3_nt: TGTGCCAGCAGCTTGGCCAGCAACTATGGCTACACCTTC
cdr3_aa: CASSLASNYGYTF

clone_size: .
v_call: TRBV7-2
j_call: TRBJ1-2
d_call: .
cdr3_nt: TGTGCCAGCAGCCCACAAGGCGGCACTGGAGGGGGGACACTCAACTATGGCTACACCTTC
cdr3_aa: CASSPQGGTGGGTLNYGYTF

clone_size: .
v_call: TRBV5-1
j_call: TRBJ2-2
d_call: .
cdr3_nt: TGCGCCAGCAGCTTGGAGGGGGGAGGGCCGTACACCGGGGAGCTGTTTTTT
cdr3_aa: CASSLEGGGPYTGELFF

clone_size: medium-sized
v_call: TRBV4-1
j_call: TRBJ1-6
d_call: .
cdr3_nt: TGCGCCAGCAGCGAGGAAGGGACAATGAGTAATTCACCCCTCCACTTT
cdr3_aa: CASSEEGTMSNSPLHF

clone_size: .
v_call: TRBV7-2
j_call: TRBJ2-1
d_call: .
cdr3_nt: TGTGCCAGCAGCTTAGGGGGTCGGTCTTTCCACAATGAGCAGTTCTTC
cdr3_aa: CASSLGGRSFHNEQFF

clone_size: once
v_call: TRBV18
j_call: TRBJ1-1
d_call: .
cdr3_nt: TGTGCCAGCTCACCACGGGAGGGTCCGCACACTGAAGCTTTCTTT
cdr3_aa: CASSPREGPHTEAFF

clone_size: .
v_call: TRBV7-9
j_call: TRBJ2-3
d_call: TRBD2
cdr3_nt: TGTGCCAGCAGCTCCTTAGCGGGAAGGGAACGAGATACGCAGTATTTT
cdr3_aa: CASSSLAGRERDTQYF

clone_size: .
v_call: TRBV30
j_call: TRBJ1-2
d_call: TRBD1
cdr3_nt: TGTGCCTGGAGTCCGGGACAGGGGGCATTGCTGGGGGGCTACACCTTC
cdr3_aa: CAWSPGQGALLGGYTF

clone_size: .
v_call: TRBV18
j_call: TRBJ2-7
d_call: .
cdr3_nt: TGTGCCAGCTCAGGGAACTCCTACGAGCAGTACTTC
cdr3_aa: CASSGNSYEQYF

clone_size: .
v_call: TRBV15
j_call: TRBJ2-1
d_call: TRBD2
cdr3_nt: TGTGCCACCAGCAGAGATCCAGGGACTAGCGGGAGTGGAACGTCACGTGAGCAGTTCTTC
cdr3_aa: CATSRDPGTSGSGTSREQFF

clone_size: large
v_call: TRBV9
j_call: TRBJ2-7
d_call: TRBD1
cdr3_nt: TGTGCCAGCAGCGTGGGGGACAGAACCTACGAGCAGTACTTC
cdr3_aa: CASSVGDRTYEQYF